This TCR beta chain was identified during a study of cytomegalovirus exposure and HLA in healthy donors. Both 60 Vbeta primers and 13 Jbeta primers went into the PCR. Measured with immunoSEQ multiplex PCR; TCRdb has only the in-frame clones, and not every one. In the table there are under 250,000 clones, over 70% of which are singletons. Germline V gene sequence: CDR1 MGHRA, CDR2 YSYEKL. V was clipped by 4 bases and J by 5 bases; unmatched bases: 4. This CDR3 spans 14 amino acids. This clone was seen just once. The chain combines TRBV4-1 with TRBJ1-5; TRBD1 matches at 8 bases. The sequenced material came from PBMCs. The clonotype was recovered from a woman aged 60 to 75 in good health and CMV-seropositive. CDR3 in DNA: TGCGCCAGCAGCCCGGACAGGGTAGATCAGCCCCAGCATTTT. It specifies CASSPDRVDQPQHF.